These T cell receptor beta chains were read from a single sample in a study of CDR3 diversity in severe acne. MiXCR was run by TCRdb on the PCR reads, yielding one entry per CDR3 protein. The sample has 84,000 or so distinct CDR3 sequences; about 50% are singletons. The material sequenced was blood. The receptor set was obtained from a male donor in good health, serving as a control. Both conserved end residues are part of each CDR3. The order of the fields is V gene, J gene, clone size, D gene, CDR3 protein, CDR3 DNA. D genes are given only for firm matches. Rows give clone size only sometimes, using once, few, many, or a class for an expanded clone.

v_call: TRBV7-6; j_call: TRBJ1-6; clone_size: -; d_call: TRBD1; cdr3_aa: CASSLIPGGSPLHF; cdr3_nt: TGTGCCAGCAGCTTAATCCCAGGGGGGTCACCCCTCCACTTT
v_call: TRBV4-2; j_call: TRBJ2-5; clone_size: -; d_call: TRBD2; cdr3_aa: CASSLAGVEGETQYF; cdr3_nt: TGTGCCAGCAGCTTGGCGGGAGTCGAGGGGGAGACCCAGTACTTC
v_call: TRBV10-2; j_call: TRBJ2-2; clone_size: -; d_call: -; cdr3_aa: CASSPRDGDNTGELFF; cdr3_nt: TGTGCCAGCAGCCCCCGGGACGGCGATAACACCGGGGAGCTGTTTTTT
v_call: TRBV2; j_call: TRBJ2-3; clone_size: -; d_call: -; cdr3_aa: CASRDGVTTDAQLF; cdr3_nt: TGTGCCAGCAGGGACGGGGTCACTACAGATGCGCAGTTGTTT
v_call: TRBV24-1; j_call: TRBJ1-2; clone_size: -; d_call: TRBD1; cdr3_aa: CATSDFRQGEGYTF; cdr3_nt: TGTGCCACCAGTGATTTCAGGCAGGGGGAAGGCTACACCTTC
v_call: TRBV28; j_call: TRBJ2-3; clone_size: many; d_call: -; cdr3_aa: CASSLPPSMPVEDTQYF; cdr3_nt: TGTGCCAGCAGTTTACCCCCCTCCATGCCAGTGGAGGATACGCAGTATTTT
v_call: TRBV4-1; j_call: TRBJ2-7; clone_size: -; d_call: -; cdr3_aa: CASSQVDRTLYEQYF; cdr3_nt: TGTGCCAGCAGCCAAGTTGACAGGACACTCTACGAGCAGTACTTC
v_call: TRBV2; j_call: TRBJ1-5; clone_size: many; d_call: -; cdr3_aa: CACQKGRSQPQHF; cdr3_nt: TGTGCCTGTCAGAAGGGCAGGTCTCAGCCCCAGCATTTT
v_call: TRBV2; j_call: TRBJ1-2; clone_size: -; d_call: -; cdr3_aa: CASTTTTGAGGGYTF; cdr3_nt: TGTGCCAGCACCACCACCACCGGGGCCGGAGGCGGCTACACCTTC
v_call: TRBV24-1; j_call: TRBJ1-5; clone_size: many; d_call: -; cdr3_aa: CATSDTGKKQPQHF; cdr3_nt: TGTGCCACCAGTGACACAGGGAAGAAACAGCCCCAGCATTTT
v_call: TRBV2; j_call: TRBJ1-5; clone_size: -; d_call: TRBD1; cdr3_aa: CASSQDGQGVLQPQHF; cdr3_nt: TGTGCCAGCAGCCAAGATGGACAGGGGGTACTTCAGCCCCAGCATTTT
v_call: TRBV12-3/TRBV12-4; j_call: TRBJ2-7; clone_size: -; d_call: TRBD2; cdr3_aa: CASSGGTSGAYEQYF; cdr3_nt: TGTGCCAGCAGTGGGGGGACTAGCGGGGCCTACGAGCAGTACTTC
v_call: TRBV24-1; j_call: TRBJ2-1; clone_size: few; d_call: TRBD2; cdr3_aa: CATSDLRTSGEGYNEQFF; cdr3_nt: TGTGCCACCAGTGATTTGCGGACTAGCGGGGAGGGGTACAATGAGCAGTTCTTC
v_call: TRBV6-5; j_call: TRBJ1-2; clone_size: few; d_call: -; cdr3_aa: CASSESVNYGYTF; cdr3_nt: TGTGCCAGCAGTGAGAGCGTAAACTATGGCTACACCTTC
v_call: TRBV19; j_call: TRBJ1-1; clone_size: many; d_call: TRBD1; cdr3_aa: CASNEYRGFTEAFF; cdr3_nt: TGTGCCAGTAACGAATACAGGGGTTTTACTGAAGCTTTCTTT
v_call: TRBV7-9; j_call: TRBJ1-1; clone_size: few; d_call: -; cdr3_aa: CASSPSGGREAFF; cdr3_nt: TGTGCCAGCAGCCCTAGTGGGGGAAGAGAAGCTTTCTTT
v_call: TRBV20-1; j_call: TRBJ2-5; clone_size: -; d_call: TRBD2; cdr3_aa: CSARGTSGSFQETQYF; cdr3_nt: TGCAGTGCTAGGGGAACTAGCGGGTCCTTCCAAGAGACCCAGTACTTC
v_call: TRBV6-1; j_call: TRBJ2-3; clone_size: once; d_call: TRBD1; cdr3_aa: CASTLGQQSTDTQYF; cdr3_nt: TGTGCCAGCACCTTGGGACAGCAGAGCACAGATACGCAGTATTTT
v_call: TRBV29-1; j_call: TRBJ1-2; clone_size: few; d_call: -; cdr3_aa: CSVPDLGRAGYTF; cdr3_nt: TGCAGCGTCCCGGACTTGGGGAGGGCTGGCTACACCTTC
v_call: TRBV30; j_call: TRBJ2-7; clone_size: many; d_call: -; cdr3_aa: CAWSASFHEQYF; cdr3_nt: TGTGCCTGGAGTGCTAGTTTCCACGAGCAGTACTTC
v_call: TRBV28; j_call: TRBJ1-2; clone_size: few; d_call: TRBD1; cdr3_aa: CASSLRTGDYGYTF; cdr3_nt: TGTGCCAGCAGTTTAAGGACAGGTGACTATGGCTACACCTTC
v_call: TRBV7-2; j_call: TRBJ2-5; clone_size: -; d_call: -; cdr3_aa: CASSHHSGEETQYF; cdr3_nt: TGTGCCAGCAGCCACCACTCAGGGGAAGAGACCCAGTACTTC
v_call: TRBV7-2; j_call: TRBJ1-2; clone_size: -; d_call: -; cdr3_aa: CASSFVGGYGYTF; cdr3_nt: TGTGCCAGCAGCTTTGTAGGGGGCTATGGCTACACCTTC
v_call: TRBV27; j_call: TRBJ2-7; clone_size: -; d_call: TRBD1; cdr3_aa: CASSRPGDRAYEQYF; cdr3_nt: TGTGCCAGCAGCCGCCCAGGGGACAGGGCCTACGAGCAGTACTTC
v_call: TRBV5-1; j_call: TRBJ1-5; clone_size: -; d_call: TRBD1; cdr3_aa: CASSPGQASNQPQHF; cdr3_nt: TGCGCCAGCAGCCCCGGACAGGCGAGCAATCAGCCCCAGCATTTT
v_call: TRBV10-3; j_call: TRBJ1-1; clone_size: few; d_call: -; cdr3_aa: CAISIEGNTEAFF; cdr3_nt: TGTGCCATCAGTATCGAGGGGAACACTGAAGCTTTCTTT
v_call: TRBV7-9; j_call: TRBJ2-2; clone_size: -; d_call: -; cdr3_aa: CASSPPTGPWELFF; cdr3_nt: TGTGCCAGCAGCCCACCAACGGGACCCTGGGAGCTGTTTTTT
v_call: TRBV20-1; j_call: TRBJ1-5; clone_size: -; d_call: -; cdr3_aa: CSARGTAKLFFGSGTQHF; cdr3_nt: -
v_call: TRBV10-3; j_call: TRBJ2-7; clone_size: -; d_call: TRBD2; cdr3_aa: CAISALAGLDEQYF; cdr3_nt: TGTGCCATCAGTGCTCTAGCGGGACTGGACGAGCAGTACTTC
v_call: TRBV7-8; j_call: TRBJ2-2; clone_size: -; d_call: -; cdr3_aa: CASRKLGGGPTGELFF; cdr3_nt: TGTGCCAGCAGGAAACTAGGGGGAGGGCCCACCGGGGAGCTGTTTTTT
v_call: TRBV30; j_call: TRBJ1-2; clone_size: -; d_call: -; cdr3_aa: CASGADYGYTF; cdr3_nt: TGTGCCAGTGGGGCAGACTATGGCTACACCTTC
v_call: TRBV19; j_call: TRBJ1-6; clone_size: -; d_call: -; cdr3_aa: CASQRPNSPLHF; cdr3_nt: TGTGCCAGCCAAAGACCTAATTCACCCCTCCACTTT
v_call: TRBV7-9; j_call: TRBJ2-7; clone_size: -; d_call: TRBD2; cdr3_aa: CASSLGGLAGSQTYEQYF; cdr3_nt: TGTGCCAGCAGCTTAGGGGGACTAGCGGGAAGTCAGACCTACGAGCAGTACTTC
v_call: TRBV30; j_call: TRBJ1-1; clone_size: -; d_call: -; cdr3_aa: CAWRVTGFEAFF; cdr3_nt: TGTGCCTGGAGGGTCACAGGGTTTGAAGCTTTCTTT
v_call: TRBV6-2/TRBV6-3; j_call: TRBJ1-5; clone_size: many; d_call: -; cdr3_aa: CASIPPSEPGEPQHF; cdr3_nt: TGTGCCAGCATCCCACCGAGCGAGCCTGGGGAGCCCCAGCATTTT
v_call: TRBV7-9; j_call: TRBJ1-5; clone_size: few; d_call: -; cdr3_aa: CASSLSGGMSNQPQHF; cdr3_nt: TGTGCCAGCAGCCTTTCCGGAGGAATGAGCAATCAGCCCCAGCATTTT
v_call: TRBV20-1; j_call: TRBJ1-2; clone_size: few; d_call: TRBD1; cdr3_aa: CSADRVSDAYTF; cdr3_nt: TGCAGTGCCGACAGGGTCAGCGACGCCTACACCTTC
v_call: TRBV5-4; j_call: TRBJ2-7; clone_size: -; d_call: TRBD1; cdr3_aa: CASSSPGQGAYEQYF; cdr3_nt: TGTGCCAGCAGTTCCCCGGGACAGGGGGCCTACGAGCAGTACTTC
v_call: TRBV10-3; j_call: TRBJ1-1; clone_size: -; d_call: -; cdr3_aa: CASNKVNDGEAFF; cdr3_nt: TGTGCCAGCAACAAAGTTAATGACGGCGAAGCTTTCTTT
v_call: TRBV29-1; j_call: TRBJ2-7; clone_size: once; d_call: -; cdr3_aa: CSVEGTYEQYF; cdr3_nt: TGCAGCGTTGAAGGGACCTACGAGCAGTACTTC
v_call: TRBV24-1; j_call: TRBJ1-5; clone_size: -; d_call: TRBD1; cdr3_aa: CATRATGDYQPQHF; cdr3_nt: TGTGCCACCAGAGCCACAGGGGACTATCAGCCCCAGCATTTT
v_call: TRBV20-1; j_call: TRBJ2-1; clone_size: once; d_call: TRBD2; cdr3_aa: CSAEAGGLYNEQFF; cdr3_nt: TGCAGTGCCGAAGCGGGGGGCCTCTACAATGAGCAGTTCTTC
v_call: TRBV7-9; j_call: TRBJ1-1; clone_size: few; d_call: TRBD1; cdr3_aa: CASSSQGQGGTEAFF; cdr3_nt: TGTGCCAGCAGCTCCCAAGGACAGGGCGGTACTGAAGCTTTCTTT
v_call: TRBV5-1; j_call: TRBJ2-2; clone_size: many; d_call: -; cdr3_aa: CASRTGVPNTGELFF; cdr3_nt: TGCGCCAGCAGAACGGGAGTCCCGAACACCGGGGAGCTGTTTTTT
v_call: TRBV12-3/TRBV12-4; j_call: TRBJ2-3; clone_size: -; d_call: TRBD2; cdr3_aa: CASSLSGRGSDTQYF; cdr3_nt: TGTGCCAGCAGCCTGAGCGGGAGAGGATCAGATACGCAGTATTTT
v_call: TRBV25-1; j_call: TRBJ1-5; clone_size: -; d_call: -; cdr3_aa: CASSPTGQLNQPQHF; cdr3_nt: TGTGCCAGCTCACCCACAGGACAGCTAAATCAGCCCCAGCATTTT
v_call: TRBV9; j_call: TRBJ1-2; clone_size: -; d_call: -; cdr3_aa: CASSALDYGYTF; cdr3_nt: TGTGCCAGCAGCGCCCTAGACTATGGCTACACCTTC
v_call: TRBV15; j_call: TRBJ1-2; clone_size: few; d_call: -; cdr3_aa: CATTPSSTQGDGYTF; cdr3_nt: TGTGCCACCACCCCCAGTTCCACTCAAGGGGATGGCTACACCTTC
v_call: TRBV7-9; j_call: TRBJ2-7; clone_size: -; d_call: TRBD1; cdr3_aa: CASSLATGGAYEQYF; cdr3_nt: TGTGCCAGCAGCTTAGCGACAGGGGGGGCCTACGAGCAGTACTTC
v_call: TRBV25-1; j_call: TRBJ2-3; clone_size: -; d_call: TRBD2; cdr3_aa: CASSAAEGTIPTDTQYF; cdr3_nt: TGTGCCAGCAGTGCGGCCGAGGGGACTATCCCCACAGATACGCAGTATTTT
v_call: TRBV20-1; j_call: TRBJ1-5; clone_size: medium-sized; d_call: -; cdr3_aa: CSAQSPGNQPQHF; cdr3_nt: TGCAGTGCTCAGTCGCCAGGGAATCAGCCCCAGCATTTT
v_call: TRBV4-3; j_call: TRBJ2-5; clone_size: -; d_call: -; cdr3_aa: CASSQEPSGRRETQYF; cdr3_nt: TGCGCCAGCAGCCAAGAACCGTCGGGACGGAGAGAGACCCAGTACTTC
v_call: TRBV3-1; j_call: TRBJ2-5; clone_size: many; d_call: -; cdr3_aa: CASSQGVTKRSQYF; cdr3_nt: TGTGCCAGCAGCCAGGGGGTCACCAAGAGGTCCCAGTACTTC